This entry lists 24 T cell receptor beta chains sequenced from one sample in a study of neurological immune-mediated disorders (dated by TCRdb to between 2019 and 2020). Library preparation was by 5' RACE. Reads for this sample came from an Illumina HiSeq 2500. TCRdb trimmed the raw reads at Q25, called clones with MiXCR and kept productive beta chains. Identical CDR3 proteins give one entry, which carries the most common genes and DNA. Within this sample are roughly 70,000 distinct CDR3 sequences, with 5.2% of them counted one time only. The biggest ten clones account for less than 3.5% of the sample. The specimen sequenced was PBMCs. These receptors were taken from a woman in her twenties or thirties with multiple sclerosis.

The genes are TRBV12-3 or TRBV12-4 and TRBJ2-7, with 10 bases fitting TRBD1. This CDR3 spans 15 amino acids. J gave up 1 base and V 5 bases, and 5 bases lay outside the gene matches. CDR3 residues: CASSPGTGVSYEQYF. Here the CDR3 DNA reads TGTGCCAGCAGTCCCGGGACAGGGGTATCCTACGAGCAGTACTTC.

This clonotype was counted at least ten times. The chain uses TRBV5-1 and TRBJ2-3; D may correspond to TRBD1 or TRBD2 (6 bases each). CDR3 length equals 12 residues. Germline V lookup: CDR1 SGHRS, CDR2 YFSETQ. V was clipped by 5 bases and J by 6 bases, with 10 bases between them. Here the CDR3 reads CASRGGGDTQYF. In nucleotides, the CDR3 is TGCGCCAGCAGAGGGGGAGGCGATACGCAGTATTTT.

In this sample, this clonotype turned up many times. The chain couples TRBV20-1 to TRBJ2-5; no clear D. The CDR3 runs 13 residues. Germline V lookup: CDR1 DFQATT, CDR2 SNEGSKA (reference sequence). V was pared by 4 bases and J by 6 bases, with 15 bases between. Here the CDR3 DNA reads TGCAGTGCTATAGACGGAGTAGGAAAGACCCAGTACTTC. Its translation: CSAIDGVGKTQYF.

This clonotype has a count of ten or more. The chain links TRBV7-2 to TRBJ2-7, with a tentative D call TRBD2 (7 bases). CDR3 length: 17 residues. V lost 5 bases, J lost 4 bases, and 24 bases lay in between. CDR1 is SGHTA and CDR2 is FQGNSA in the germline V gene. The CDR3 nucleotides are TGTGCCAGCAGCCTTAGGAGGTTGGGGGGGGCGCCGTACGAGCAGTACTTC. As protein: CASSLRRLGGAPYEQYF.

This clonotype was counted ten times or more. CDR3 sequence (DNA): TGCAGTGCTGGAAGCCACTGGGAAAAACTGTTTTTT. Its protein is CSAGSHWEKLFF. This chain joins TRBV20-1 and TRBJ1-4, with unresolved D. The V and J ends lost 5 bases and 8 bases respectively, with 12 bases between them. The CDR3 sequence is 12 residues long. CDR1 is DFQATT, CDR2 SNEGSKA, per germline (reference sequence).

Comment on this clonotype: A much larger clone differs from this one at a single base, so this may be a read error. The CDR3 region is CASSLWGNSNPPQHF. The DNA of the CDR3 is TGTGCCAGCAGCTTATGGGGAAATAGCAATCCGCCCCAGCATTTT. V usage is TRBV7-2 and J usage is TRBJ1-5; D unclear. There are 15 residues in the CDR3. Per the germline V gene, CDR1 is SGHTA and CDR2 is FQGNSA. The whole variable domain, remainder taken from reference TRBV7-2 and TRBJ1-5, is GAGVSQSPSNKVTEKGKDVELRCDPISGHTALYWYRQSLGQGLEFLIYFQGNSAPDKSGLPSDRFSAERTGGSVSTLTIQRTQQEDSAVYLCASSLWGNSNPPQHFGDGTRLSIL.

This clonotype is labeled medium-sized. CDR3 nucleotides: TGCAGTGCTACCATACCCACTCTGGATAGCAATCAGCCCCAGCATTTT. Protein: CSATIPTLDSNQPQHF. This chain joins TRBV20-1 and TRBJ1-5, with no clear D. V gave up 4 bases and J gave up 0 bases, with 16 bases separating them. The CDR3 spans 16 residues. Germline loops: CDR1 DFQATT, CDR2 SNEGSKA (reference sequence).

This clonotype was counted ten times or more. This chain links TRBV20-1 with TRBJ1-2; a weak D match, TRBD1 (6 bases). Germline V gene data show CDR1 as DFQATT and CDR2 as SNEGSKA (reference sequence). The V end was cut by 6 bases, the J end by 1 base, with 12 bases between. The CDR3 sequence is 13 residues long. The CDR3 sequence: CSASGQNNYGYTF. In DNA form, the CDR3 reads TGCAGTGCGAGTGGACAGAATAACTATGGCTACACCTTC.

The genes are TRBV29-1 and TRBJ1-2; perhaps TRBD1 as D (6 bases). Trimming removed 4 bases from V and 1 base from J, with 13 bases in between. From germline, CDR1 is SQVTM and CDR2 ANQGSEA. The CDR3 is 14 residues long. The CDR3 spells CSVGGAKGNYGYTF. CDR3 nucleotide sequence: TGCAGCGTTGGGGGGGCCAAGGGTAACTATGGCTACACCTTC.

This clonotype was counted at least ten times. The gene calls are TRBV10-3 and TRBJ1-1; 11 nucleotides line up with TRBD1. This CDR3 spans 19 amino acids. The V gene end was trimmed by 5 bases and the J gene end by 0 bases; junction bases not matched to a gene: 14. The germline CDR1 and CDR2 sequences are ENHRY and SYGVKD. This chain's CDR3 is CAISTGTGGFELMNTEAFF. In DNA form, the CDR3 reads TGTGCCATCAGTACCGGGACAGGGGGATTCGAGCTCATGAACACTGAAGCTTTCTTT.

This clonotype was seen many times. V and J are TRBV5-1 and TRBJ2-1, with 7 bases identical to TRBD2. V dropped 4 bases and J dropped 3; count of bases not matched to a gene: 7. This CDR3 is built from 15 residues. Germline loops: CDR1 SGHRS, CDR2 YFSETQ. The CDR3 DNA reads TGCGCCAGCAGCGCTGTGGGGGGGGGCTACAATGAGCAGTTCTTC. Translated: CASSAVGGGYNEQFF.

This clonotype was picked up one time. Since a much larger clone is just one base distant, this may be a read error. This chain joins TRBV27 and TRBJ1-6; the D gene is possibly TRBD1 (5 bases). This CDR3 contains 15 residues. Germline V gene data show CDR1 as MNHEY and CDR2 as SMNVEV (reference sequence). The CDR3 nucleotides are TGTGCCAGCAGACAACGGACCGCCGGCTGGGGACCCCTCAACTTT. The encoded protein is CASRQRTAGWGPLNF.

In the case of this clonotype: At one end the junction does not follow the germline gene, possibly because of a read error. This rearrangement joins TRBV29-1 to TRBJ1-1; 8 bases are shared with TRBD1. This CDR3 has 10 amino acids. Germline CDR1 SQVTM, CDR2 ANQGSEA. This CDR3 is CSVGQDALTF. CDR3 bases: TGCAGCGTGGGACAGGACGCCCTTACGTTT.

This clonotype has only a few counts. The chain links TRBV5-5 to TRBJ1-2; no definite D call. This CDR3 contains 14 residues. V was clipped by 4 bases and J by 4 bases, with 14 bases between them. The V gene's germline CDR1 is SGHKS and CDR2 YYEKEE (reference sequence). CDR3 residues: CASSPFQVPYGYTF. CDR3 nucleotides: TGTGCCAGCAGCCCTTTTCAGGTCCCCTATGGCTACACCTTC.

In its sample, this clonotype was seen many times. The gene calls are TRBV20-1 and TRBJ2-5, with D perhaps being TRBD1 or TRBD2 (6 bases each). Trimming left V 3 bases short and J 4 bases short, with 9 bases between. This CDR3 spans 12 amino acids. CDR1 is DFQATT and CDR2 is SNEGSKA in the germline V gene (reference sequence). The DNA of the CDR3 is TGCAGTGCTAGTGGGGGGCGAGAGACCCAGTACTTC. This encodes CSASGGRETQYF.

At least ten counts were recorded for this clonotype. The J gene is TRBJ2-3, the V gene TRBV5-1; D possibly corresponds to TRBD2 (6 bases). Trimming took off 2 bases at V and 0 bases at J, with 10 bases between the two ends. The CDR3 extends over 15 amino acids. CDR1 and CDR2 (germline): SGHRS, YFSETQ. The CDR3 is CASSLTGTSTDTQYF. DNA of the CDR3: TGCGCCAGCAGCTTAACGGGGACTAGCACAGATACGCAGTATTTT.

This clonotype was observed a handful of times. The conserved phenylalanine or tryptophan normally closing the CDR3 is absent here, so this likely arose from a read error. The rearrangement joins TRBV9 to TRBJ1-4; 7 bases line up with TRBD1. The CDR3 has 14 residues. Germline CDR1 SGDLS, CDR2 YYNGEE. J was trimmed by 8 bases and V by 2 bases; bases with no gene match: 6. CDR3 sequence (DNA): TGTGCCAGCAGCGTTGGGTCAGGGGGAGAAAAACTGTTTCTT. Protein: CASSVGSGGEKLFL.

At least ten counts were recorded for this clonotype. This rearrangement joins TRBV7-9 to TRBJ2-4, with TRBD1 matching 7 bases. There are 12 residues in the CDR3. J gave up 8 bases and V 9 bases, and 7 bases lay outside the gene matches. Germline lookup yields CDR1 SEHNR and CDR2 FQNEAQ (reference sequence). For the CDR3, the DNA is TGTGCCAGTTCGACAGGGTACCACATTCAGTACTTC. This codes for CASSTGYHIQYF.

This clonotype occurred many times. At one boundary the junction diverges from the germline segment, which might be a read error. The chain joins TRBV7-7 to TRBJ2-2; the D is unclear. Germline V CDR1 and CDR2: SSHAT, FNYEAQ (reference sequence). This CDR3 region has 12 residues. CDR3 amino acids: CASSTRTGELFF. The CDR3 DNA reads TGTGCTAGCAGCACGAGGACCGGGGAGCTGTTTTTT.

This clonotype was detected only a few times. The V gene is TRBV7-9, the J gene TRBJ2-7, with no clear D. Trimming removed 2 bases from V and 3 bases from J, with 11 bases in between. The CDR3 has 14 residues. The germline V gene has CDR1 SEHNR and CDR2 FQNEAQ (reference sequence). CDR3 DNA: TGTGCCAGCAGCTTACGAGCGTCTTACTACGAGCAGTACTTC. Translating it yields CASSLRASYYEQYF. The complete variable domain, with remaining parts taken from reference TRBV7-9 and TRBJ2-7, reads DTGVSQNPRHKITKRGQNVTFRCDPISEHNRLYWYRQTLGQGPEFLTYFQNEAQLEKSRLLSDRFSAERPKGSFSTLEIQRTEQGDSAMYLCASSLRASYYEQYFGPGTRLTVT.

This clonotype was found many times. The CDR3 sequence is CASATGMTDEQFF. CDR3 DNA sequence: TGCGCCAGCGCTACAGGGATGACCGATGAGCAGTTCTTC. The rearrangement links TRBV5-1 to TRBJ2-1; D possibly corresponds to TRBD1 (6 bases). Trimming removed 7 bases at V and 8 bases at J, with 16 bases between. This CDR3 is built from 13 residues. Looked up from germline, CDR1 is SGHRS and CDR2 is YFSETQ.

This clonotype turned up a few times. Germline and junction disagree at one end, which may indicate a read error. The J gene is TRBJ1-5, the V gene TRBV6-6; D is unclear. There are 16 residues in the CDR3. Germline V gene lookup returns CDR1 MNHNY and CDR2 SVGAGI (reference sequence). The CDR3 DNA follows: TGTGCCAGCAATTACTTGGACCCGAGGGGCAATCAGCCCCAGCATTTT. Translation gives CASNYLDPRGNQPQHF.

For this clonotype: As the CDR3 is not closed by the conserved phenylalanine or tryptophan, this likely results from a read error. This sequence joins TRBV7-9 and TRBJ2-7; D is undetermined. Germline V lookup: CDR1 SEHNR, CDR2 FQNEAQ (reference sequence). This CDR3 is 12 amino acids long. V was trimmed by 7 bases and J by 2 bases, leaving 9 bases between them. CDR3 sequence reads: CASIGRPYEQYN. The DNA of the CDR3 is TGTGCCAGCATTGGTCGGCCCTACGAGCAGTACAAC.

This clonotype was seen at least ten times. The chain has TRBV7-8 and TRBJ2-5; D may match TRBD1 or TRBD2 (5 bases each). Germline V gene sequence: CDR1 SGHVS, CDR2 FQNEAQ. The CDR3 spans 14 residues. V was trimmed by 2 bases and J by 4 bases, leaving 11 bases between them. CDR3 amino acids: CASSLNRGRETQYF. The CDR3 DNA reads TGTGCCAGCAGCTTAAACCGGGGCAGAGAGACCCAGTACTTC.